Sequencing of this T cell receptor (beta chain) was carried out in a study of control samples from healthy donors and cancer patients. This clone has only a few counts. Profiled with immunoSEQ multiplex PCR; TCRdb holds only in-frame clones, not every one. The table shows about 20,000 clones, with 65% to 90% occurring only once. Unmatched junction bases numbered 6, after V lost 3 bases and J lost 6 bases. CDR3 length equals 15 residues. The V gene's germline CDR1 is MRHNA and CDR2 SNTAGT. This clonotype originated in a man aged 60 to 69 with head and neck cancer. The sequenced sample consisted of PBMCs. The chain is built from TRBV6-4 and TRBJ2-2; 8 bases map to TRBD2. DNA for the CDR3: TGTGCCAGCAGTGAAAGAGCGGGAGTGGCCGGGGAGCTGTTTTTT. Amino acid sequence: CASSERAGVAGELFF.